Listed below are T cell receptor beta chains from one sample, sequenced in a study of cytomegalovirus exposure and HLA in healthy donors. Profiling relied on immunoSEQ multiplex PCR, and the TCRdb table lists in-frame clones only, not all of them. This table holds roughly 130,000 clones, over 60% found once. The sequenced sample was PBMCs. Receptor source: a woman in her sixties or seventies in good health and CMV-seronegative. Both conserved end residues are part of each CDR3. The D gene is left open where the match is weak. For some rows the clone size is stated as once, few or many, or as a class when expanded; others skip it.

>TRBV19|TRBJ2-1|.|.
TGTGCCAGTAGCCTGACTCACAATGAGCAGTTCTTC
CASSLTHNEQFF
>TRBV19|TRBJ2-7|.|.
TGTGCCAGTAGTTTTTCAGGGACCTACGAGCAGTACTTC
CASSFSGTYEQYF
>TRBV19|TRBJ1-1|.|.
TGTGCCAGTAGTACCCGATCCCCCGGGAGGACTGAAGCTTTCTTT
CASSTRSPGRTEAFF
>TRBV6-6|TRBJ2-1|.|TRBD1
TGTGCCAGCAGTTACCGGCAGGGGGCTTTGGGGAATGAGCAGTTCTTC
CASSYRQGALGNEQFF
>TRBV2|TRBJ1-6|few|.
TGTGCCAGCAGTGAACCCCTAGGAGGATCTAATTCACCCCTCCACTTT
CASSEPLGGSNSPLHF
>TRBV7-2|TRBJ2-7|.|.
TGTGCCAGCAGCTTAGGTCCCCTCAGGTACGAGCAGTACTTC
CASSLGPLRYEQYF
>TRBV6-5|TRBJ2-2|.|TRBD1
TGTGCCAGCAGTTCCCGACAGGGACGGAACACCGGGGAGCTGTTTTTT
CASSSRQGRNTGELFF
>TRBV11-2|TRBJ2-7|.|TRBD1
TGTGCCAGCAGCCGAGGTTACGACAGGGGGCAGACGGTCAACGAGCAGTACTTC
CASSRGYDRGQTVNEQYF
>TRBV27|TRBJ1-4|few|TRBD1
TGTGCCAGCAGTCCCCCGGGACAGAGGGAAAAACTGTTTTTT
CASSPPGQREKLFF
>TRBV18|TRBJ1-1|.|.
TGTGCCAGCTCACCAGAGACAGGCGGCAACACTGAAGCTTTCTTT
CASSPETGGNTEAFF
>TRBV18|TRBJ1-3|.|TRBD1
TGTGCCAGCTCACCGGGACAGCTTGAAAACACCATATATTTT
CASSPGQLENTIYF